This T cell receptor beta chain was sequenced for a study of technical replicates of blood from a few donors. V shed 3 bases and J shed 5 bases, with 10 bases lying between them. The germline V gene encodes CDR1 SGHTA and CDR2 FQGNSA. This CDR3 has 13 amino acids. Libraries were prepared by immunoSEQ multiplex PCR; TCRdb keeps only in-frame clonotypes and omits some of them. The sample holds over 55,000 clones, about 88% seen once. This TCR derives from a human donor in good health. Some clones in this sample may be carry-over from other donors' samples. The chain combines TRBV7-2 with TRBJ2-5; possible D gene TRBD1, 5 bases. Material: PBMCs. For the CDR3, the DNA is TGTGCCAGCAGCTTCGACAGTGGGGAGACCCAGTACTTC. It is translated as CASSFDSGETQYF.